There are many counts of the clone carrying this TCR beta chain. Its cognate antigen is unknown. The sample is drawn from a study of T cell repertoires in cytomegalovirus infection. Study-wide background: It was the public TCR beta signatures that indicated both CMV infection and matching HLA type.

V dropped 1 base and J dropped 6 bases, with 14 bases sitting between them. Germline V lookup: CDR1 SGHTA, CDR2 FQGNSA. CDR3 size: 15 residues. MiXCR was run by TCRdb on the reads, yielding one entry per CDR3 protein. The repertoire holds about 260,000 distinct CDR3 sequences, roughly 9.1% seen once, with around 16% in the top ten. General study results and limits: The ex vivo response was dominated by HLA-C-restricted CMV-specific TCR beta clonotypes.

The TCR sequence derives from a human donor in good health (CMV status not recorded). Some clones in this sample may be carry-over from other donors' samples. The rearrangement uses TRBV7-2 and TRBJ2-3; maybe TRBD2 (7 bases). The specimen was PBMCs. The CDR3 nucleotides are TGTGCCAGCAGCTTAGAGGGGGGGGGCCACGATACGCAGTATTTT. This codes for CASSLEGGGHDTQYF.